This is a list of T cell receptor beta chains from one sample in a study of tumor-infiltrating lymphocytes in localized non-small cell lung cancer. Here immunoSEQ multiplex PCR was the method, and the copy in TCRdb shows in-frame clones only, minus some. Found here are under 10,000 clones, approximately 79% of them singletons; the top ten hold roughly 15%. Input material: lung tumor tissue. These receptors all stem from a human donor with non-small cell lung cancer. Each CDR3 is given with its conserved first and last residue. The D gene is left open where the match is weak. Clone sizes are given selectively: once, few, many, or a class where the clone is expanded.

j_gene | d_gene | v_gene | abundance | CDR3nt | CDR3aa
TRBJ2-7 | TRBD2 | TRBV9 | - | TGTGCCAGCAGCGTAGGGCTAGCGGGGGGCAGCTCCTACGAGCAGTACTTC | CASSVGLAGGSSYEQYF
TRBJ2-3 | TRBD2 | TRBV9 | - | TGTGCCAGCAGCGTACTAAGCGGGGGAGGAGATACGCAGTATTTT | CASSVLSGGGDTQYF
TRBJ1-2 | - | TRBV2 | once | TGTGCCAGCAGTGAAAGTTCTGGGACACTGTATGGCTACACCTTC | CASSESSGTLYGYTF
TRBJ2-1 | - | TRBV9 | - | TGTGCCAGCAGCGTGGGGGGCACGAATGAGCAGTTCTTC | CASSVGGTNEQFF
TRBJ1-5 | - | TRBV18 | - | TGTGCCAGCTCACCTCAGGGTGATGGCAATCAGCCCCAGCATTTT | CASSPQGDGNQPQHF
TRBJ1-1 | - | TRBV7-3 | - | TGTGCCAGCAGCTTAACCCTCGACGGTGAAGCTTTCTTT | CASSLTLDGEAFF
TRBJ2-7 | - | TRBV29-1 | once | TGCGGCGTTCTGGGCAACTACGAGCAGTACTTC | CGVLGNYEQYF
TRBJ1-3 | - | TRBV20-1 | once | TGCAGTGCTAGCGTTAGAAACACCATATATTTT | CSASVRNTIYF
TRBJ2-2 | TRBD1 | TRBV7-6 | - | TGTGCCAGCAGCTCCCATGGCGGACAGGGGGGTTCTATCACCGGGGAGCTGTTTTTT | CASSSHGGQGGSITGELFF
TRBJ1-2 | - | TRBV29-1 | once | TGCAGCGTTGAGTCGGGGGGCGGTGGCTACACCTTC | CSVESGGGGYTF
TRBJ2-3 | TRBD1 | TRBV4-3 | few | TGCGCCAGCAGCCAAGGTGCGCGACAGGGCCACACAGATACGCAGTATTTT | CASSQGARQGHTDTQYF
TRBJ2-1 | TRBD2 | TRBV27 | few | TGTGCCAGCAGAAGTCGGGGGGAGGGGTTTGTGAATGAGCAGTTCTTC | CASRSRGEGFVNEQFF
TRBJ2-7 | - | TRBV19 | - | TGTGCCAGTAACATGGAGGGGTATCCCTACGAGCAGTACTTC | CASNMEGYPYEQYF
TRBJ2-6 | TRBD2 | TRBV2 | - | TGTGCCAGCAGTGGGTCCGGGACTAGCGGTACTAGCTCTGGGGCCAACGTCCTGACTTTC | CASSGSGTSGTSSGANVLTF